A selection of T cell receptor beta chains follows, all from one sample in a study of blood T cell repertoires in COVID-19. TCRdb's table, derived via immunoSEQ multiplex PCR, lists solely in-frame clones and lacks some. Here the sample spans 200,000 to 300,000 clones, around 82% being singletons. The sequenced material came from peripheral blood. The source is a woman in her 70s with acute or convalescent COVID-19. CDR3s include the opening cysteine and the closing phenylalanine or tryptophan. The D gene is left open where the match is weak. Size tells how often a clone was seen (once, few, many) or the class of an expanded clone, and some rows leave it out.

TRBJ1-4,NA,TRBV5-6,NA,TGTGCCAGCAGCTGGAGCGGGACTAATGAAAAACTGTTTTTT,CASSWSGTNEKLFF
TRBJ1-3,NA,TRBV3-1/TRBV3-2,NA,TGTGCCAGCAGCCTCAAGGGGGGGGCTGGAAACACCATATATTTT,CASSLKGGAGNTIYF
TRBJ1-1,NA,TRBV2,TRBD1,TGTGCCAGCAGTGTCCTCCGGGACAGGGGGGGAGCTTTCTTT,CASSVLRDRGGAFF
TRBJ1-2,few,TRBV6-5,NA,TGTGCCAGCAGGATCGGAGGATCTTATGGCTACACCTTC,CASRIGGSYGYTF
TRBJ2-1,NA,TRBV4-3,NA,TGCGCCAGCAGCCAAGGAGGGGGGGCCCCGACCAATGAGCAGTTCTTC,CASSQGGGAPTNEQFF
TRBJ1-5,NA,TRBV28,TRBD1,TGTGCCAGCAGTTTAGGGGGACAGGGTGGGAATCAGCCCCAGCATTTT,CASSLGGQGGNQPQHF
TRBJ2-1,NA,TRBV5-1,TRBD1,TGCGCCAGCAACCCAACCGGGACAGGGGGCGCGGATGAGCAGTTCTTC,CASNPTGTGGADEQFF
TRBJ1-5,NA,TRBV18,TRBD1,TGTGCCAGCTCTAGAGGACAGGGGGAAGGTGCCCAGCATTTT,CASSRGQGEGAQHF
TRBJ2-7,NA,TRBV27,TRBD2,TGTGCCAGCAGTTACAGCGGGGTCTCCTACGAGCAGTACTTC,CASSYSGVSYEQYF
TRBJ1-5,few,TRBV7-2,NA,TGTGCCAGCAGCTTAGTAACAGAGAGCAATCAGCCCCAGCATTTT,CASSLVTESNQPQHF
TRBJ1-6,NA,TRBV6-5,NA,TGTGCCAGCAGTTTCTCACTGAGCTCCTATAATTCACCCCTCCACTTT,CASSFSLSSYNSPLHF
TRBJ1-1,NA,TRBV6-5,NA,TGTGCCAGCAGTAACAGGGTGGGGACTGAAGCTTTCTTT,CASSNRVGTEAFF
TRBJ1-5,NA,TRBV7-2,NA,TGTGCCAGCAGCTTAGGACCGGGGGGGCCCCAGCATTTT,CASSLGPGGPQHF
TRBJ2-7,NA,TRBV7-9,NA,TGTGCCAGCAGCTTACAGGAAAAGCAGTACTTC,CASSLQEKQYF
TRBJ1-5,NA,TRBV20-1,NA,TGCAGTGCTAGTGACAGGTACCAGCCCCAGCATTTT,CSASDRYQPQHF
TRBJ2-7,NA,TRBV7-2,NA,TGTGCCAGCAGGACCGGGACATCTTATTACGAGCAGTACTTC,CASRTGTSYYEQYF
TRBJ1-6,few,TRBV29-1,TRBD1,TGCAGCGTCTCGACAGGGCCGAGCTCCTATAATTCACCCCTCCACTTT,CSVSTGPSSYNSPLHF
TRBJ1-2,few,TRBV5-6,NA,TGTGCCAGCAGCTTAGATACAGGCTATGGCTACACCTTC,CASSLDTGYGYTF
TRBJ1-3,NA,TRBV6-5,TRBD1,TGTGCCAGCAGTTATGCCAGGGGGAACACCATATATTTT,CASSYARGNTIYF
TRBJ2-4,NA,TRBV19,NA,TGTGCCAGTTCCCCTACTTTCGGAGTAGCCAAAAACATTCAGTACTTC,CASSPTFGVAKNIQYF
TRBJ1-2,NA,TRBV3-1/TRBV3-2,NA,TGTGCCAGCAGCCCTCGGGAGGCGCTCGGCTACACCTTC,CASSPREALGYTF
TRBJ1-6,NA,TRBV5-1,TRBD1,TGCGCCAGCAGCTTGAAGGGACAGGGTAATTCACCCCTCCACTTT,CASSLKGQGNSPLHF
TRBJ2-3,NA,TRBV4-3,NA,TGCGCCAGCAGCCAAGATTTGGGACTTGGCACAGATACGCAGTATTTT,CASSQDLGLGTDTQYF
TRBJ1-5,NA,TRBV30,NA,TGTGCCTGGAGTGTCAGGGGTGGGCAGCCCCAGCATTTT,CAWSVRGGQPQHF